This passage covers 11 T cell receptor beta chains from one sample sequenced in a study of cytomegalovirus exposure and HLA in healthy donors. It was with 60 Vbeta and 13 Jbeta primers that the PCR ran. This table comes from immunoSEQ multiplex PCR, and its TCRdb copy is limited to in-frame clones, with some not included. Altogether around 240,000 clones are present, 82% being singletons, with the ten largest covering 5% to 6%. The specimen was PBMCs. The receptors originated from a woman aged 40 to 50 in good health and CMV-seropositive.

The sample holds one count of this clone. The chain is built from TRBV11-3 and TRBJ2-5; TRBD2 matches 7 bases. Matching the DNA end better, TRBJ2-7 makes the J call doubtful. Germline CDR1 SGHNT, CDR2 YENEEA. The CDR3 totals 16 residues. CDR3 nucleotides: TGTGCCAGCAGCTTAGTCCCTAGCGGAGTAGCCTACGAGCAGTACTTC. Residues: CASSLVPSGVAYEQYF.

This rearrangement joins TRBV9 to TRBJ1-2; the D gene is possibly TRBD1 (5 bases). This CDR3 is 14 amino acids long. Trimming left V 3 bases short and J 8 bases short, with 17 bases between. Germline CDR1 is SGDLS and CDR2 is YYNGEE. CDR3 loop: CASSGHTQGRGYTF. The CDR3 DNA reads as TGTGCCAGCAGCGGACATACCCAGGGAAGGGGCTACACCTTC.

This clone appeared once. The chain has TRBV18 and TRBJ1-6; D call uncertain. The germline V gene has CDR1 KGHSH and CDR2 LQKENI. V shed 0 bases and J shed 6 bases, with 6 bases lying between them. This CDR3 comprises 14 residues. The CDR3 reads CASSPPSTNSPLHF. The CDR3 coding sequence is TGTGCCAGCTCACCACCCAGTACTAATTCACCCCTCCACTTT. Full variable domain (rest looked up from reference TRBV18 and TRBJ1-6): NAGVMQNPRHLVRRRGQEARLRCSPMKGHSHVYWYRQLPEEGLKFMVYLQKENIIDESGMPKERFSAEFPKEGPSILRIQQVVRGDSAAYFCASSPPSTNSPLHFGNGTRLTVT.

This clone appeared a single time. V gene TRBV30 combines with J gene TRBJ2-3; 7 nucleotides agree with TRBD2. The CDR3 extends over 15 amino acids. Germline CDR1 is GTSNPN and CDR2 is SVGIG (reference sequence). V gave up 1 base and J gave up 5 bases; unmatched junction bases: 9. CDR3 DNA sequence: TGTGCCTGGAGTGGGGAAATGCGGGGGATAGATACGCAGTATTTT. Protein sequence: CAWSGEMRGIDTQYF. The full variable domain, in which reference TRBV30 and TRBJ2-3 provide the parts outside the CDR3, is SQTIHQWPATLVQPVGSPLSLECTVEGTSNPNLYWYRQAAGRGLQLLFYSVGIGQISSEVPQNLSASRPQDRQFILSSKKLLLSDSGFYLCAWSGEMRGIDTQYFGPGTRLTVL.

As DNA, the CDR3 is TGTGCCAGCAGCCTCGGACTACAGCCCTTGGGCTACACCTTC. It yields the protein CASSLGLQPLGYTF. The chain recombines TRBV5-6 with TRBJ1-2; D gene unclear. The CDR3 runs to 14 residues. The V and J ends lost 4 bases and 8 bases respectively, with 18 bases between them. Per the germline V gene, CDR1 is SGHDT and CDR2 is YYEEEE.

A single count supports this clone. The rearrangement joins TRBV7-3 to TRBJ2-2; D possibly corresponds to TRBD1 (7 bases). Germline-derived CDR1 and CDR2 are SGHTA and FQGTGA. Trimming pared 2 bases from V and 2 bases from J, leaving 12 bases between. CDR3 size: 16 residues. The CDR3 is CASSLQGGVNTGELFF. The CDR3 DNA is TGTGCCAGCAGCTTACAGGGGGGTGTAAACACCGGGGAGCTGTTTTTT.

The chain joins TRBV5-1 to TRBJ2-3, with 10 bases fitting TRBD2. Trimming removed 4 bases from V and 5 bases from J; junction bases left unmatched: 19. There are 19 residues in the CDR3. Germline assignment: CDR1 SGHRS and CDR2 YFSETQ. CDR3 bases: TGCGCCAGCAGCCTAGTAGCGGGGGGAGATCTGCAAAGCCTAGATACGCAGTATTTT. It specifies CASSLVAGGDLQSLDTQYF.

The gene calls are TRBV7-9 and TRBJ1-2, with a tentative D call TRBD1 (5 bases). This CDR3 has 13 residues. V was shortened by 1 base and J by 3 bases, with 6 bases between the two germline ends. Per germline, CDR1 SEHNR and CDR2 FQNEAQ (reference sequence). The CDR3: CASSLGRDYGYTF. Here the CDR3 DNA reads TGTGCCAGCAGCTTAGGCAGGGACTATGGCTACACCTTC. Complete variable domain (other parts from reference TRBV7-9 and TRBJ1-2): DTGVSQNPRHKITKRGQNVTFRCDPISEHNRLYWYRQTLGQGPEFLTYFQNEAQLEKSRLLSDRFSAERPKGSFSTLEIQRTEQGDSAMYLCASSLGRDYGYTFGSGTRLTVV.

The J gene is TRBJ2-3, the V gene TRBV5-4; TRBD2 matches at 7 bases. Looked up from germline, CDR1 is SGHNT and CDR2 is YYREEE (reference sequence). The CDR3 contains 16 residues. V trimming: 0 bases; J trimming: 3 bases; junction bases outside the gene matches: 7. CDR3 residues: CASSLAMGEGTDTQYF. The CDR3 nucleotides read TGTGCCAGCAGCTTGGCCATGGGGGAGGGTACAGATACGCAGTATTTT. Drawing the rest from reference TRBV5-4 and TRBJ2-3, the complete variable domain is ETGVTQSPTHLIKTRGQQVTLRCSSQSGHNTVSWYQQALGQGPQFIFQYYREEENGRGNFPPRFSGLQFPNYSSELNVNALELDDSALYLCASSLAMGEGTDTQYFGPGTRLTVL.

The V gene is TRBV12-5, the J gene TRBJ2-3; D perhaps matches TRBD2 (5 bases). The CDR3 covers 14 residues. Deletions cut 6 bases from V and 4 bases from J, with 14 bases between. The germline V gene has CDR1 LGHNT and CDR2 FRNRAP. CDR3 bases: TGTGCTAGTGGCCCCATTCTAGCCTCAGATACGCAGTATTTT. Its translation is CASGPILASDTQYF.

Here the CDR3 reads CASSLGVAGGQGDTQYF. CDR3 nucleotides: TGCGCCAGCAGCTTGGGAGTAGCGGGGGGGCAAGGAGATACGCAGTATTTT. V is TRBV5-1 and J is TRBJ2-3, with TRBD2 identical over 11 bases. The length of the CDR3 is 17 residues. V lost 0 bases and J lost 5; bases outside the gene matches: 8. The germline gives CDR1 SGHRS, CDR2 YFSETQ.